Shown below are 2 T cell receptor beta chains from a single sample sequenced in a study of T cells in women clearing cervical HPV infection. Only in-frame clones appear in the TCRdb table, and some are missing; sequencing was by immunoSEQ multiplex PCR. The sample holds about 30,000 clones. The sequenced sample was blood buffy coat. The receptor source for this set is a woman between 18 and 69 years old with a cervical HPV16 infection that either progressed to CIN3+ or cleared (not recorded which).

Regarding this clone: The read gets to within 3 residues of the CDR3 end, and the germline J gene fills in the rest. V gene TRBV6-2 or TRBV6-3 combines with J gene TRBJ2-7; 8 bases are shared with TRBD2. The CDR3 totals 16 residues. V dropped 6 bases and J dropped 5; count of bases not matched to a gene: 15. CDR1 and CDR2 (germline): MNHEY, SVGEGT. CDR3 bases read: TGTGCCAGCAGCTCCCGCGGGGGGAGGGAGTATGACGAG. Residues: CASSSRGGREYDE. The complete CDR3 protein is CASSSRGGREYDEQYF.

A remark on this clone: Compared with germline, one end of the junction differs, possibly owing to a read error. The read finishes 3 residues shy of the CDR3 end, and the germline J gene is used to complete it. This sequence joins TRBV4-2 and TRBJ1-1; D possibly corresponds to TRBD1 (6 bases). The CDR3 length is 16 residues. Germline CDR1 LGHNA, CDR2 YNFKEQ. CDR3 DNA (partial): TGCGCCAGCAGCCCGGGAATCGGGACACAGAACACTGAA. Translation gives CASSPGIGTQNTE. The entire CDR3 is CASSPGIGTQNTEAFF.